The TCR beta chain described here comes from a study of tumour-infiltrating T cells in Burkitt lymphoma. General study results and limits: Public clonotypes, several, appeared across numerous Burkitt lymphoma patients.

A remark on this clone: Its specificity is unknown.

Repertoires were generated with immunoSEQ multiplex PCR, while TCRdb's copy carries only in-frame clones and drops some. The profile shows some 1,300 clones, 13% of them singletons. Looked up from germline, CDR1 is SGHAT and CDR2 is FQNNGV. V lost 2 bases and J 0 bases, leaving 6 bases between the germline ends. This CDR3 has 14 residues. Sequencing was carried out using tumor tissue. The origin of this receptor is a human donor with Burkitt lymphoma. The V and J genes are TRBV11-2 and TRBJ2-3; D uncertain. The CDR3 region is CASSLYASTDTQYF. CDR3 nucleotides: TGTGCCAGCAGCTTATATGCTAGCACAGATACGCAGTATTTT.